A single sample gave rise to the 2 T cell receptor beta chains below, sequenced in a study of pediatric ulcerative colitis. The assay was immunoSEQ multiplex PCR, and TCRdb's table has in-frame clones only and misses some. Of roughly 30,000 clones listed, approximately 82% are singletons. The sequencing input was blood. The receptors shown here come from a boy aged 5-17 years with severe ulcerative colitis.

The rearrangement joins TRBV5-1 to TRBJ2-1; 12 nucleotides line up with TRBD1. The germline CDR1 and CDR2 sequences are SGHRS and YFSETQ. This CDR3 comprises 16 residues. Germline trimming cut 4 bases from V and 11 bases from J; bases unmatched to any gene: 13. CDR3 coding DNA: TGCGCCAGCAGCCTAGAAGGGACAGGGGGCGCCCAGAAGCAGTTCTTC. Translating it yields CASSLEGTGGAQKQFF.

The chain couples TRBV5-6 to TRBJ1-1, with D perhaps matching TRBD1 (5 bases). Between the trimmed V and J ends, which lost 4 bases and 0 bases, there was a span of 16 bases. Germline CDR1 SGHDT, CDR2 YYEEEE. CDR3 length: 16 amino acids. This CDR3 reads CASSPRMGLMNTEAFF. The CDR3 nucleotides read TGTGCCAGCAGCCCGAGGATGGGACTAATGAACACTGAAGCTTTCTTT.